The 24 T cell receptor beta chains in this list originate from one sample, sequenced in a study of spatial heterogeneity in lung cancer (dated by TCRdb to about 2019). Library preparation used 5' RACE. Data came from a NextSeq 500. Through fastp at Q25 and MiXCR, TCRdb rebuilt clones from the public reads, retaining in-frame beta chains. Each CDR3 protein gets just one entry, which takes the most common genes and DNA from the rows behind it. For this sample the table gives tens of thousands of distinct CDR3 sequences, of which 15% to 20% were detected only once. Roughly 6% of the sample rests with the top ten. Interpreted using the paper, the time point label stands for: sample taken at primary tumor resection. For TCR sequencing, whole RNA was extracted from tumor and nontumor lung tissue, or from cryopreserved PBMC samples, and no cell sorting was done. The sample in question was PBMCs, obtained at surgery. The origin of the receptors is a male donor with early-stage non-small cell lung cancer.

This clonotype was detected many times. V is TRBV7-6 and J is TRBJ2-1; D unresolved. V lost 0 bases, J lost 3 bases, and 3 bases lay in between. Germline values: CDR1 SGHVS, CDR2 FNYEAQ. This CDR3 is 13 amino acids long. The CDR3 sequence is CASSLASYNEQFF. CDR3 nucleotides: TGTGCCAGCAGCTTAGCAAGCTACAATGAGCAGTTCTTC.

Ten or more counts support this clonotype. The chain links TRBV28 to TRBJ2-5, with 7 nucleotides matching TRBD1. The J segment lost 1 base and the V segment lost 3 bases, leaving 8 bases of the junction unmatched. This CDR3 region has 16 residues. Germline values: CDR1 MDHEN, CDR2 SYDVKM. Written as DNA, the CDR3 is TGTGCCAGCAGTTTTATTTGGGACAGCCTCCAAGAGACCCAGTACTTC. It specifies CASSFIWDSLQETQYF. The variable domain in full, with the rest retrieved from reference TRBV28 and TRBJ2-5, is DVKVTQSSRYLVKRTGEKVFLECVQDMDHENMFWYRQDPGLGLRLIYFSYDVKMKEKGDIPEGYSVSREKKERFSLILESASTNQTSMYLCASSFIWDSLQETQYFGPGTRLLVL.

CDR3 bases: TGTGCCAGCCGGGACACTGCCCAAGAGACCCAGTACTTC. Residues: CASRDTAQETQYF. The rearrangement links TRBV6-2 or TRBV6-3 to TRBJ2-5; tentative D call: TRBD1 (6 bases). Germline values: CDR1 MNHEY, CDR2 SVGEGT. The length of the CDR3 is 13 residues. V was clipped by 8 bases and J by 1 base, with 11 bases between them.

The sample holds a few counts of this clonotype. This CDR3 is CASSSPPGGLQETQYF. DNA for the CDR3: TGTGCCAGCAGTTCCCCCCCGGGTGGGCTCCAAGAGACCCAGTACTTC. This sequence joins TRBV12-3 or TRBV12-4 and TRBJ2-5, with unresolved D. V shed 4 bases and J shed 1 base, with 16 bases lying between them. The length of the CDR3 is 16 residues.

The gene calls are TRBV7-2 and TRBJ2-3; maybe TRBD2 (5 bases). Germline V gene lookup returns CDR1 SGHTA and CDR2 FQGNSA. The CDR3 covers 16 residues. V lost 1 base and J 3 bases, leaving 14 bases between the germline ends. The CDR3 sequence is CASSLGRLGGTDTQYF. The CDR3 bases are TGTGCCAGCAGCTTAGGCCGACTGGGCGGGACAGATACGCAGTATTTT.

This clonotype was counted ten times or more. V and J are TRBV6-5 and TRBJ1-1, with unresolved D. The CDR3 totals 15 residues. V lost 5 bases and J 4 bases, leaving 17 bases between the germline ends. Germline assignment: CDR1 MNHEY and CDR2 SVGAGI. In DNA form, the CDR3 reads TGTGCCAGCAGTACCCGGGCTCCCCTAACCACTGAAGCTTTCTTT. Its translation is CASSTRAPLTTEAFF.

This chain links TRBV29-1 with TRBJ2-7, with 10 bases matching TRBD1. The CDR3 loop spans 12 amino acids. Germline CDR1 is SQVTM and CDR2 is ANQGSEA. Trimming took 6 bases from V and 2 from J; bases not matched to a gene: 1. This CDR3 reads CSVGTGAYEQYF. The DNA of the CDR3 is TGCAGCGTCGGGACAGGGGCCTACGAGCAGTACTTC.

This clonotype has only a few counts. The chain has TRBV18 and TRBJ1-5; D is unclear. This CDR3 spans 13 amino acids. V was shortened by 2 bases and J by 2 bases, with 4 bases between the two germline ends. CDR1 is KGHSH, CDR2 LQKENI, per germline. The CDR3 region is CASSPTGNQPQHF. As DNA, the CDR3 is TGTGCCAGCTCACCAACGGGCAATCAGCCCCAGCATTTT. Full variable domain (missing parts from reference TRBV18 and TRBJ1-5): NAGVMQNPRHLVRRRGQEARLRCSPMKGHSHVYWYRQLPEEGLKFMVYLQKENIIDESGMPKERFSAEFPKEGPSILRIQQVVRGDSAAYFCASSPTGNQPQHFGDGTRLSIL.

The chain couples TRBV18 to TRBJ2-5; possibly TRBD1 for D (5 bases). V lost 0 bases and J lost 7, with 9 bases in between. The germline V gene has CDR1 KGHSH and CDR2 LQKENI. This CDR3 has 13 residues. CDR3 region: CASSPPTVGTQYF. The CDR3 nucleotides read TGTGCCAGCTCACCACCGACAGTTGGGACCCAGTACTTC.

This clonotype came up many times. The chain links TRBV28 to TRBJ2-7; D is uncertain. The CDR3 is 13 amino acids. CDR1 is MDHEN and CDR2 is SYDVKM in the germline V gene. Trimming removed 5 bases from V and 7 bases from J, with 15 bases in between. The CDR3 DNA reads as TGTGCCAGCAGTCCACCGCGGACCGGGGAGCAGTACTTC. Encoded protein: CASSPPRTGEQYF.

The chain recombines TRBV18 with TRBJ1-1; D might be TRBD1 (6 bases). There are 15 residues in the CDR3. Germline V gene lookup returns CDR1 KGHSH and CDR2 LQKENI. The V end lost 1 base, the J end lost 0 bases, and 9 bases lay between the germline ends. The CDR3 reads CASSPLPGVNTEAFF. CDR3 coding DNA: TGTGCCAGCTCACCACTGCCAGGGGTGAACACTGAAGCTTTCTTT.

In this sample, this clonotype turned up a few times. The chain uses TRBV19 and TRBJ2-1, with D perhaps assigned TRBD1 or TRBD2 (5 bases each). V gave up 5 bases and J gave up 15 bases, with 20 bases separating them. Germline V gives CDR1 LNHDA, CDR2 SQIVND (reference sequence). The CDR3 spans 13 residues. DNA of the CDR3: TGTGCCAGTAGTCCCTGGGACCCGGAGGTGCCGTTCTTC. Translating gives CASSPWDPEVPFF.

The J gene is TRBJ2-7, the V gene TRBV2; no clear D gene. Germline CDR1 SNHLY, CDR2 FYNNEI. Trimming left V 2 bases short and J 4 bases short, with 15 bases between. This CDR3 has 15 residues. For the CDR3, the DNA is TGTGCCAGCAGTGAACAGGCAGGCCAAGGGTACGAGCAGTACTTC. Translated, it gives CASSEQAGQGYEQYF.

The rearrangement joins TRBV20-1 to TRBJ2-7; D call uncertain. Trimming took 5 bases from V and 5 from J, leaving 16 bases between them. The CDR3 covers 13 residues. Germline V gene lookup returns CDR1 DFQATT and CDR2 SNEGSKA (reference sequence). The chain's CDR3 is CSAPPVGMHEQYF. In nucleotides, the CDR3 is TGCAGTGCTCCCCCGGTAGGGATGCACGAGCAGTACTTC.

CDR3 in DNA: TGTGCCAGCACCAAACAGATTTGGCGGGAGAACACCGGGGAGCTGTTTTTT. Translation gives CASTKQIWRENTGELFF. The chain links TRBV27 to TRBJ2-2; possibly TRBD2 for D (6 bases). Germline assignment: CDR1 MNHEY and CDR2 SMNVEV (reference sequence). This CDR3 region has 17 residues. Trimming took 7 bases from V and 1 from J, leaving 19 bases between them.

V is TRBV29-1 and J is TRBJ2-7; 7 positions agree with TRBD2. There are 13 residues in the CDR3. Germline V gene lookup returns CDR1 SQVTM and CDR2 ANQGSEA. V dropped 6 bases and J dropped 7; count of bases not matched to a gene: 12. CDR3 in DNA: TGCAGCGTGCCTAGCGGAGGAACATTGGAGCAGTACTTC. This encodes CSVPSGGTLEQYF.

This clonotype has just a few counts. V usage is TRBV4-1 and J usage is TRBJ1-2; D is unresolved. Trimming took off 1 base at V and 5 bases at J, with 8 bases between the two ends. The CDR3 spans 13 residues. CDR1 and CDR2 from the germline V gene are MGHRA and YSYEKL. CDR3 region: CASSQGVGYGYTF. CDR3 bases: TGCGCCAGCAGCCAAGGGGTCGGGTATGGCTACACCTTC.

This chain connects TRBV20-1 to TRBJ2-1, with TRBD1 matching 10 bases. V lost 5 bases and J lost 14; bases outside the gene matches: 18. The CDR3 is made up of 15 amino acids. CDR1 and CDR2 from the germline V gene are DFQATT and SNEGSKA (reference sequence). The CDR3 coding sequence is TGCAGTGCTCCGCCCGGGACAGGGGAAGGAACCGGTGAGTTCTTC. Translated, it gives CSAPPGTGEGTGEFF.

This clonotype was seen many times. CDR3 loop: CASSSEYEQYF. The CDR3 region has the DNA TGTGCCAGCAGCTCCGAATACGAGCAGTACTTC. This chain uses TRBV7-2 with TRBJ2-7; D is ambiguous. Trimming pared 4 bases from V and 4 bases from J, leaving 5 bases between. From germline, CDR1 is SGHTA and CDR2 FQGNSA. CDR3 length equals 11 residues.

V usage is TRBV5-1 and J usage is TRBJ1-5; D remains ambiguous. Germline V gene data show CDR1 as SGHRS and CDR2 as YFSETQ. Trimming cost V 0 bases and J 2 bases, with 12 bases left between them. This CDR3 is built from 16 residues. The CDR3 is CASSLGSPDGNQPQHF. In DNA form, the CDR3 reads TGCGCCAGCAGCTTGGGGTCTCCGGATGGCAATCAGCCCCAGCATTTT.

The rearrangement uses TRBV25-1 and TRBJ2-5; 7 nucleotides align to TRBD1. J lost 7 bases, V lost 10 bases, and 12 bases had no gene match. The CDR3 is 13 residues long. From germline, CDR1 is MGHDK and CDR2 SYGVNS. Here the CDR3 reads CATERTGVGTQYF. CDR3 nucleotide sequence: TGTGCCACCGAAAGAACAGGGGTTGGGACCCAGTACTTC.

The chain combines TRBV7-2 with TRBJ2-3; no clear D gene. V was pared by 1 base and J by 0 bases, with 8 bases between. This CDR3 comprises 15 residues. Germline V CDR1 and CDR2: SGHTA, FQGNSA. This CDR3 reads CASSLGPPSTDTQYF. DNA of the CDR3: TGTGCCAGCAGCTTAGGTCCCCCAAGCACAGATACGCAGTATTTT.

The J gene is TRBJ1-5, the V gene TRBV6-1; D might be TRBD1 (6 bases). The CDR3 totals 15 residues. The V gene lost 6 bases and the J gene lost 4 bases, with 16 bases spanning the gap. Germline V gene sequence: CDR1 MNHNS, CDR2 SASEGT. The CDR3 DNA reads TGTGCCAGCAGAGGACAGAGAGGGGGAAATCAGCCCCAGCATTTT. It translates to CASRGQRGGNQPQHF.

This clonotype was seen more than once but under ten times. The chain combines TRBV29-1 with TRBJ2-5; the D is unclear. Germline CDR1 SQVTM, CDR2 ANQGSEA. The CDR3 has 12 residues. The V end was cut by 4 bases, the J end by 5 bases, with 11 bases between. CDR3 nucleotide sequence: TGCAGCGTTGCGATAGCTGGGGAGACCCAGTACTTC. It encodes CSVAIAGETQYF.